This TCR beta chain was obtained from a study of shared T cell receptors in the human thymus. V was trimmed by 1 base and J by 0 bases, leaving 16 bases between them. Per the germline V gene, CDR1 is SEHNR and CDR2 is FQNEAQ (reference sequence). The CDR3 has 18 amino acids. TCRdb's table, derived via immunoSEQ multiplex PCR, lists solely in-frame clones and lacks some. The sample gives hundreds of thousands of clones, approximately 95% of which show up once; about 0.02% is in the top ten. This receptor was obtained from a human donor. This rearrangement joins TRBV7-9 to TRBJ2-1; D call uncertain. The sequencing input was thymocytes. CDR3 nucleotides: TGTGCCAGCAGCTTAGGCCGCTTCGGCGGCAGCTCCTACAATGAGCAGTTCTTC. It encodes CASSLGRFGGSSYNEQFF.